This entry lists 23 T cell receptor beta chains sequenced from one sample in a study of T cell changes during pregnancy in multiple sclerosis. Sequencing was performed with immunoSEQ multiplex PCR; in TCRdb, only in-frame clones are kept and a portion is missing. The sample shows approximately 60,000 clones, approximately 93% of them seen only once. The source material was CD8+ T cells from peripheral blood mononuclear cells, sampled in the second trimester of pregnancy. Receptors were obtained from a female donor with multiple sclerosis, enrolled in a pregnancy study.

The chain combines TRBV27 with TRBJ1-2; the D is unclear. V was pared by 0 bases and J by 4 bases, with 6 bases between. The CDR3 spans 13 residues. Germline-derived CDR1 and CDR2 are MNHEY and SMNVEV (reference sequence). CDR3: CASSLSIGYGYTF. The CDR3 nucleotides are TGTGCCAGCAGTTTATCGATCGGCTATGGCTACACCTTC.

This chain joins TRBV28 and TRBJ2-1; 8 nucleotides match TRBD1. CDR3 length: 14 residues. V was pared by 8 bases and J by 6 bases, with 9 bases of the junction left unmatched. Germline CDR1 is MDHEN and CDR2 is SYDVKM. The CDR3 loop reads CASVPDRVGNEQFF. The CDR3 DNA reads TGTGCCAGCGTACCGGACAGGGTGGGCAATGAGCAGTTCTTC.

The V call is TRBV6-5, the J call TRBJ1-3, with D possibly matching TRBD1 (5 bases). The germline gives CDR1 MNHEY, CDR2 SVGAGI. V was clipped by 6 bases and J by 7 bases, with 10 bases between them. The CDR3 length is 12 residues. The CDR3 DNA follows: TGTGCCAGCAGGGACGGGGGGAACACCATATATTTT. Translation gives CASRDGGNTIYF.

The chain combines TRBV15 with TRBJ2-3; no clear D. CDR3 length: 17 amino acids. The ends were cut back, 1 base at V and 0 bases at J, with 14 bases in the middle. CDR1 LNHNV and CDR2 YYDKDF come from the germline V gene (reference sequence). DNA of the CDR3: TGTGCCACCAGCAGAGTACGGCTGGGCCATAGCACAGATACGCAGTATTTT. Translating it yields CATSRVRLGHSTDTQYF.

As DNA, the CDR3 is TGTGCCAGCAGTTTATCCCGGGGTACCCACGAGCAGTACTTC. It translates to CASSLSRGTHEQYF. This chain uses TRBV27 with TRBJ2-7; a possible D gene is TRBD2 (5 bases). V gave up 0 bases and J gave up 5 bases, with 11 bases separating them. The V gene's germline CDR1 is MNHEY and CDR2 SMNVEV (reference sequence). CDR3 length equals 14 residues.

This clone was seen just once. The rearrangement joins TRBV4-3 to TRBJ2-1; 10 nucleotides line up with TRBD1. Germline values: CDR1 LGHNA, CDR2 YSLEER. V was clipped by 5 bases and J by 5 bases; unmatched bases: 3. CDR3 length: 14 amino acids. CDR3 coding DNA: TGCGCCAGCAGCTTCGGGACAGGGGACAATGAGCAGTTCTTC. This sequence encodes CASSFGTGDNEQFF.

The chain carries TRBV2 and TRBJ2-1; D uncertain. This CDR3 region has 15 residues. V lost 7 bases and J lost 8, with 21 bases in between. The germline CDR1 and CDR2 sequences are SNHLY and FYNNEI. The DNA of the CDR3 is TGTGCCAGCAAGACAAGGCCCAACCTAAGCCATGAGCAGTTCTTC. Its translation is CASKTRPNLSHEQFF.

The V call is TRBV7-9, the J call TRBJ2-7, with TRBD2 identical over 8 bases. The CDR3 has 12 amino acids. Germline loops: CDR1 SEHNR, CDR2 FQNEAQ (reference sequence). J gave up 7 bases and V 5 bases, and 4 bases lay outside the gene matches. The CDR3 region is CASSIAGGEQYF. The CDR3 DNA follows: TGTGCCAGCAGCATCGCGGGGGGAGAGCAGTACTTC.

The V gene is TRBV9, the J gene TRBJ2-7, with 12 bases matching TRBD1. The CDR3 covers 14 residues. V was pared by 2 bases and J by 5 bases, with 2 bases of the junction left unmatched. The germline CDR1 and CDR2 sequences are SGDLS and YYNGEE. Here the CDR3 reads CASSVGTGGHEQYF. The CDR3 region has the DNA TGTGCCAGCAGCGTTGGGACAGGGGGCCACGAGCAGTACTTC.

The V call is TRBV27, the J call TRBJ1-5; 7 bases match TRBD1. The CDR3 contains 18 residues. Trimming removed 4 bases from V and 6 bases from J; junction bases left unmatched: 18. Germline values: CDR1 MNHEY, CDR2 SMNVEV (reference sequence). As DNA, the CDR3 is TGTGCCAGCAGTTCTCTACAGACAGGGACTGGTTTCGGTCAGCCCCAGCATTTT. This encodes CASSSLQTGTGFGQPQHF.

In this sample, this clone turned up many times. The gene calls are TRBV6-1 and TRBJ2-1; a possible D gene is TRBD2 (5 bases). The length of the CDR3 is 15 residues. Germline V lookup: CDR1 MNHNS, CDR2 SASEGT. Trimming removed 1 base from V and 4 bases from J, with 11 bases in between. For the CDR3, the DNA is TGTGCCAGCAGTGAAGTGCCCGAGGGATACAATGAGCAGTTCTTC. This translates into CASSEVPEGYNEQFF.

The chain joins TRBV10-3 to TRBJ1-1; no firm D call. Germline V gene sequence: CDR1 ENHRY, CDR2 SYGVKD. CDR3 length equals 15 residues. With 0 bases removed from V and 4 bases from J, the gap between germline ends came to 12 bases. CDR3 protein: CAISESNPLSTEAFF. In DNA form, the CDR3 reads TGTGCCATCAGTGAGTCGAACCCGTTGAGCACTGAAGCTTTCTTT.

The chain combines TRBV27 with TRBJ1-1; TRBD1 matches 8 bases. The V gene's germline CDR1 is MNHEY and CDR2 SMNVEV (reference sequence). Losses at the gene ends were 6 bases for V and 8 bases for J; bases not matched to a gene: 8. The CDR3 is 13 amino acids. The CDR3 reads CASRPGQGREAFF. CDR3 sequence (DNA): TGTGCCAGCAGGCCCGGACAGGGTCGCGAAGCTTTCTTT.

The rearrangement links TRBV5-1 to TRBJ2-3; TRBD2 might be the D (5 bases). Between the trimmed V and J ends, which lost 0 bases and 3 bases, there was a span of 14 bases. This CDR3 region has 16 residues. Germline assignment: CDR1 SGHRS and CDR2 YFSETQ. The CDR3 region is CASSLEGSAITDTQYF. CDR3 coding DNA: TGCGCCAGCAGCTTGGAAGGTAGCGCCATAACAGATACGCAGTATTTT.

The chain carries TRBV19 and TRBJ2-7; 12 bases match TRBD1. V lost 7 bases to trimming and J lost 7 bases; unmatched junction nucleotides: 8. Germline V CDR1 and CDR2: LNHDA, SQIVND (reference sequence). The CDR3 spans 14 residues. CDR3 in amino acids: CASTPGQGAGEQYF. The CDR3 DNA is TGTGCCAGTACCCCGGGACAGGGGGCCGGGGAGCAGTACTTC.

The J gene is TRBJ1-5, the V gene TRBV4-2, with D maybe TRBD1 (6 bases). This CDR3 is 17 amino acids long. Trimming took 0 bases from V and 4 from J, leaving 16 bases between them. Germline V gene data show CDR1 as LGHNA and CDR2 as YNFKEQ. The CDR3 here is CASSQDLSYQGNQPQHF. Written as DNA, the CDR3 is TGTGCCAGCAGCCAAGACTTGTCGTACCAGGGGAATCAGCCCCAGCATTTT.

The V and J genes are TRBV10-3 and TRBJ2-7; D is possibly TRBD2 (6 bases). The CDR3 is 17 residues long. The V end was cut by 9 bases, the J end by 2 bases, with 26 bases between. Germline V lookup: CDR1 ENHRY, CDR2 SYGVKD. CDR3 sequence: CAIQQNRIGEEAYEQYF. CDR3 nucleotide sequence: TGTGCCATTCAACAGAACAGGATCGGGGAGGAAGCCTACGAGCAGTACTTC.

This chain connects TRBV19 to TRBJ1-5; D unresolved. Germline V CDR1 and CDR2: LNHDA, SQIVND (reference sequence). V lost 8 bases and J 1 base, leaving 12 bases between the germline ends. The CDR3 is 14 residues long. In DNA form, the CDR3 reads TGTGCCAGTTCAACGGGATCGAGCAATCAGCCCCAGCATTTT. Translated: CASSTGSSNQPQHF.

The chain employs TRBV7-6 and TRBJ2-2, with D possibly being TRBD2 (5 bases). Trimming cost V 2 bases and J 1 base, with 11 bases left between them. CDR3 length equals 16 residues. Germline V lookup: CDR1 SGHVS, CDR2 FNYEAQ. The DNA for the CDR3 is TGTGCCAGCAGCTTAATCTTAGCGAGGAACACCGGGGAGCTGTTTTTT. Its translation: CASSLILARNTGELFF.

V and J are TRBV7-8 and TRBJ2-3, with 9 positions matching TRBD2. The CDR3 spans 17 residues. V was clipped by 1 base and J by 5 bases; unmatched bases: 10. Germline V gives CDR1 SGHVS, CDR2 FQNEAQ. In DNA, the CDR3 is TGTGCCAGCAGCTTAGGTTCGGCGGGAGGGCCGAAAGATACGCAGTATTTT. Protein product: CASSLGSAGGPKDTQYF. Full variable domain (remainder filled in from reference TRBV7-8 and TRBJ2-3): GAGVSQSPRYKVAKRGQDVALRCDPISGHVSLFWYQQALGQGPEFLTYFQNEAQLDKSGLPSDRFFAERPEGSVSTLKIQRTQQEDSAVYLCASSLGSAGGPKDTQYFGPGTRLTVL.

About this clone itself: The sample contains more than one DNA sequence encoding this CDR3. The V call is TRBV5-1, the J call TRBJ2-7, with a tentative D call TRBD1 (5 bases). This CDR3 comprises 14 residues. Germline V gene data show CDR1 as SGHRS and CDR2 as YFSETQ. Trimming cost V 0 bases and J 2 bases, with 9 bases left between them. CDR3 amino acids: CASSLGQGAYEQYF. As DNA, the CDR3 is TGCGCCAGCAGCTTGGGCCAGGGCGCCTACGAGCAGTACTTC.

CDR3 sequence (DNA): TGTGCCAGCAACTGGGGACAGGGGAGCACCGGGGAGCTGTTTTTT. It yields the protein CASNWGQGSTGELFF. The chain links TRBV7-8 to TRBJ2-2; TRBD1 agrees at 10 bases. V lost 7 bases, J lost 4 bases, and 6 bases stayed unmatched. Per germline, CDR1 SGHVS and CDR2 FQNEAQ. The CDR3 contains 15 residues.

The chain combines TRBV29-1 with TRBJ2-7; D possibly corresponds to TRBD1 (5 bases). V lost 3 bases and J lost 6, with 15 bases in between. CDR1 is SQVTM and CDR2 is ANQGSEA in the germline V gene. The CDR3 is 13 residues long. CDR3 loop: CSVDNAGRLEQYF. Here the CDR3 DNA reads TGCAGCGTTGATAACGCAGGGCGTCTCGAGCAGTACTTC.